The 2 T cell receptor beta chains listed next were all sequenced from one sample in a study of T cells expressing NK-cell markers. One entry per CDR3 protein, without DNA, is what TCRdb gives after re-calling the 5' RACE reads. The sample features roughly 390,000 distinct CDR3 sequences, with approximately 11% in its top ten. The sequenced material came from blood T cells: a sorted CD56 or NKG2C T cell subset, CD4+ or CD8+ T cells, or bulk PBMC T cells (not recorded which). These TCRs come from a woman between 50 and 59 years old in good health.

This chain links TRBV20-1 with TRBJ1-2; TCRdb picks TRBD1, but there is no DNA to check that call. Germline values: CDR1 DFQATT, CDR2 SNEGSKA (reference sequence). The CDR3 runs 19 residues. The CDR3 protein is CSARDWGTGQGALMSGYTF.

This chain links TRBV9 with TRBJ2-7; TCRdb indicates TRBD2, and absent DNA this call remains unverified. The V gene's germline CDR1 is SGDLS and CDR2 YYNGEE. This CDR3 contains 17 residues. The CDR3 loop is CASSVGGGDRSSYEQYF.